What follows are 32 T cell receptor beta chains derived from one specimen sequenced in a study of blood T cell repertoires in COVID-19. The data were produced by immunoSEQ multiplex PCR, yet TCRdb's version contains in-frame clones alone and is incomplete. The data contain roughly 200,000 clones, about 83% of them singletons. Sequenced sample: peripheral blood. All receptors come from a person aged 70 to 85 with COVID-19, enrolled during active disease.

This clone was counted only a few times. The chain links TRBV29-1 to TRBJ1-1; D gene ambiguous. Trimming removed 1 base from V and 5 bases from J, with 11 bases in between. Germline V lookup: CDR1 SQVTM, CDR2 ANQGSEA. The CDR3 has 13 amino acids. The CDR3 nucleotides are TGCAGCGTTGAAGCCCCGGTCGCGACTGAAGCTTTCTTT. Protein: CSVEAPVATEAFF.

CDR3 in DNA: TGTGCCAGCAGCAAGGAGACGGATATCACAGATACGCAGTATTTT. Protein sequence: CASSKETDITDTQYF. V is TRBV21-1 and J is TRBJ2-3; the table gives TRBD2 as D, unverified against the DNA. TRBV21-1 is given as a pseudogene. The CDR3 totals 15 residues.

This clone was seen a handful of times. This chain uses TRBV7-2 with TRBJ1-5; D is possibly TRBD1 (6 bases). The ends were cut back, 5 bases at V and 2 bases at J, with 16 bases in the middle. Germline V gene sequence: CDR1 SGHTA, CDR2 FQGNSA. The CDR3 spans 16 residues. The CDR3 DNA reads TGTGCCAGCAGCCCTCGAGCGACAGGCGGCAATCAGCCCCAGCATTTT. It codes for CASSPRATGGNQPQHF.

Regarding this clone: In the same sample, other DNA sequences code for this CDR3. This chain joins TRBV2 and TRBJ1-5; 7 nucleotides agree with TRBD1. V was pared by 4 bases and J by 1 base, with 7 bases of the junction left unmatched. Looked up from germline, CDR1 is SNHLY and CDR2 is FYNNEI. This CDR3 has 16 residues. The CDR3 loop reads CASSGQGGRSNQPQHF. In DNA form, the CDR3 reads TGTGCCAGCAGTGGACAGGGTGGTCGGAGCAATCAGCCCCAGCATTTT.

The chain joins TRBV15 to TRBJ2-1; TRBD2 aligns across 14 bases. Trimming cost V 0 bases and J 3 bases; bases outside gene matches: 1. The CDR3 consists of 17 residues. CDR1 and CDR2 from the germline V gene are LNHNV and YYDKDF (reference sequence). The CDR3 DNA is TGTGCCACCAGCAGAGAAGGGACTAGCGGGAGCTACAATGAGCAGTTCTTC. This sequence encodes CATSREGTSGSYNEQFF.

The chain employs TRBV6-5 and TRBJ1-2; 8 nucleotides line up with TRBD1. This CDR3 spans 15 amino acids. V shed 2 bases, J shed 4 bases, and the junction held 6 bases outside the gene matches. Looked up from germline, CDR1 is MNHEY and CDR2 is SVGAGI. The CDR3 DNA follows: TGTGCCAGCAGTTACGCACAGGGGGAAGTCTATGGCTACACCTTC. It specifies CASSYAQGEVYGYTF.

This clone turned up a few times. The chain joins TRBV7-4 to TRBJ2-7; the match to TRBD1 covers 7 bases. The CDR3 is 16 amino acids. CDR1 is SGHVT and CDR2 is SQSDAQ in the germline V gene. The junction had 15 bases not matched to a gene; V was cut back by 4 bases and J by 6 bases. As DNA, the CDR3 is TGTGCCAGCAGCTCCAAATTCTTAGACAGGGACGGCGAGCAGTACTTC. Translation: CASSSKFLDRDGEQYF.

The V call is TRBV6-1, the J call TRBJ2-3; a possible D gene is TRBD2 (5 bases). Looked up from germline, CDR1 is MNHNS and CDR2 is SASEGT. Trimming cost V 4 bases and J 0 bases, with 14 bases left between them. The CDR3 extends over 16 amino acids. The CDR3 nucleotides read TGTGCCAGCAGTGGGGGTCGAGGGTGGAGCACAGATACGCAGTATTTT. Its protein product is CASSGGRGWSTDTQYF.

This clone has only one observation. V is TRBV9 and J is TRBJ1-1; possible D gene TRBD1, 5 bases. CDR3 length: 15 residues. Trimming removed 0 bases from V and 0 bases from J, with 9 bases in between. Germline-derived CDR1 and CDR2 are SGDLS and YYNGEE. CDR3 DNA sequence: TGTGCCAGCAGCGTAGGGGGCAACTTGAACACTGAAGCTTTCTTT. It is translated as CASSVGGNLNTEAFF.

This chain uses TRBV7-2 with TRBJ2-1, with a weak D call TRBD1 (6 bases). Looked up from germline, CDR1 is SGHTA and CDR2 is FQGNSA. The CDR3 sequence is 18 residues long. Trimming shortened V by 1 base and J by 6 bases, and 22 bases separated the two germline ends. The CDR3, as DNA: TGTGCCAGCAGCTTAGGGTTTACGGGGCAGGGGCGACGCAATGAGCAGTTCTTC. Translated, it gives CASSLGFTGQGRRNEQFF. The full variable domain, completed using reference TRBV7-2 and TRBJ2-1, is GAGVSQSPSNKVTEKGKDVELRCDPISGHTALYWYRQSLGQGLEFLIYFQGNSAPDKSGLPSDRFSAERTGGSVSTLTIQRTQQEDSAVYLCASSLGFTGQGRRNEQFFGPGTRLTVL.

This clone was detected only once. The chain links TRBV5-8 to TRBJ1-4; no clear D gene. The germline V and J ends were trimmed by 4 bases and 0 bases, with 10 bases remaining between them. CDR1 is SGHTS and CDR2 is YDEGEE in the germline V gene. This CDR3 has 15 residues. For the CDR3, the DNA is TGTGCCAGCAGCCATCGGGTCGCAACTAATGAAAAACTGTTTTTT. Protein: CASSHRVATNEKLFF.

J is TRBJ2-2 and V is TRBV12-3 or TRBV12-4; the D gene is possibly TRBD2 (5 bases). Trimming took 6 bases from V and 6 from J, leaving 11 bases between them. This CDR3 is built from 13 residues. The CDR3 bases are TGTGCCAGCAGCCCCAACGGGGCCGGGGAGCTGTTTTTT. Translation gives CASSPNGAGELFF.

In its sample, this clone was seen a few times. The rearrangement links TRBV27 to TRBJ1-2, with D hard to call. Germline assignment: CDR1 MNHEY and CDR2 SMNVEV (reference sequence). The CDR3 consists of 14 residues. V was shortened by 4 bases and J by 6 bases, with 15 bases between the two germline ends. CDR3 amino acids: CASSYSGSLNGYTF. CDR3 bases: TGTGCCAGCAGTTACTCGGGGTCTCTCAATGGCTACACCTTC.

The chain combines TRBV5-6 with TRBJ1-2; D is undetermined. CDR3 length equals 15 residues. Germline V CDR1 and CDR2: SGHDT, YYEEEE. V was trimmed by 4 bases and J by 2 bases, leaving 15 bases between them. CDR3 DNA sequence: TGTGCCAGCAGCCCTGTCCCTACCGGGAACTATGGCTACACCTTC. Translation gives CASSPVPTGNYGYTF.

V and J are TRBV6-5 and TRBJ2-3; D gene ambiguous. The germline V gene encodes CDR1 MNHEY and CDR2 SVGAGI. Trimming left V 8 bases short and J 4 bases short, with 7 bases between. The CDR3 spans 11 residues. The CDR3 loop is CASSQADTQYF. Written as DNA, the CDR3 is TGTGCCAGCTCCCAGGCAGATACGCAGTATTTT.

The rearrangement uses TRBV5-1 and TRBJ2-2, with 10 positions matching TRBD1. After removal of 4 bases from V and 8 bases from J, the junction contained 8 bases not matched to a gene. CDR1 SGHRS and CDR2 YFSETQ come from the germline V gene. The CDR3 is 15 residues long. The CDR3 DNA reads TGCGCCAGCAGCCCTGGGACAGGGGTGTCGGGGGAGCTGTTTTTT. It yields the protein CASSPGTGVSGELFF.

This clone was detected only a few times. The V gene is TRBV14, the J gene TRBJ1-1; D remains ambiguous. CDR1 and CDR2 from the germline V gene are SGHDN and FVKESK. The CDR3 consists of 13 residues. V shed 4 bases and J shed 10 bases, with 16 bases lying between them. CDR3 in amino acids: CASSPSSRVGAFF. DNA for the CDR3: TGTGCCAGCAGCCCCTCCTCGAGGGTTGGAGCTTTCTTT. The full variable domain, its missing parts supplied by reference TRBV14 and TRBJ1-1, is EAGVTQFPSHSVIEKGQTVTLRCDPISGHDNLYWYRRVMGKEIKFLLHFVKESKQDESGMPNNRFLAERTGGTYSTLKVQPAELEDSGVYFCASSPSSRVGAFFGQGTRLTVV.

The chain recombines TRBV5-1 with TRBJ2-3; no reliable D call. The ends were cut back, 1 base at V and 1 base at J, with 7 bases in the middle. Per the germline V gene, CDR1 is SGHRS and CDR2 is YFSETQ. The CDR3 length is 14 residues. Written as DNA, the CDR3 is TGCGCCAGCAGCTTGCTGTCCGGCACAGATACGCAGTATTTT. Protein: CASSLLSGTDTQYF.

CDR3 region: CASSQRGVPGVPTSGANVLTF. The CDR3 DNA sequence: TGCGCCAGCAGCCAAAGAGGGGTTCCGGGGGTCCCAACCTCTGGGGCCAACGTCCTGACTTTC. The chain links TRBV4-1 to TRBJ2-6; perhaps TRBD2 as D (6 bases). Trimming left V 2 bases short and J 0 bases short, with 23 bases between. CDR1 is MGHRA and CDR2 is YSYEKL in the germline V gene. There are 21 residues in the CDR3.

The chain is built from TRBV7-9 and TRBJ2-2; 8 bases line up with TRBD2. CDR1 is SEHNR, CDR2 FQNEAQ, per germline (reference sequence). The CDR3 extends over 17 amino acids. The trim removed 0 bases at V and 3 bases at J, leaving 6 bases unmatched. Written as DNA, the CDR3 is TGTGCCAGCAGCTTAGCGCGGGGGGCGAGTGACACCGGGGAGCTGTTTTTT. This translates into CASSLARGASDTGELFF.

The rearrangement uses TRBV6-1 and TRBJ2-7; a weak D match, TRBD1 (6 bases). Germline V gene sequence: CDR1 MNHNS, CDR2 SASEGT. The CDR3 is 14 amino acids. Deletions cut 3 bases from V and 2 bases from J, with 11 bases between. DNA for the CDR3: TGTGCCAGCAGTGATGACAGGCCAGCCTACGAGCAGTACTTC. Translation: CASSDDRPAYEQYF.

The chain has TRBV5-4 and TRBJ2-1, with 7 positions matching TRBD2. The germline gives CDR1 SGHNT, CDR2 YYREEE (reference sequence). V dropped 0 bases and J dropped 4; count of bases not matched to a gene: 7. The length of the CDR3 is 16 residues. The CDR3 protein is CASSLGPSGDYNEQFF. The DNA of the CDR3 is TGTGCCAGCAGCTTGGGGCCTAGCGGAGATTACAATGAGCAGTTCTTC.

This clone appeared a single time. The rearrangement uses TRBV7-8 and TRBJ1-5; 8 bases fit TRBD1. Trimming took 2 bases from V and 5 from J; bases not matched to a gene: 5. Germline V lookup: CDR1 SGHVS, CDR2 FQNEAQ. The CDR3 has 15 amino acids. Here the CDR3 DNA reads TGTGCCAGCAGCTTAAGACAGGGGACCGATCAGCCCCAGCATTTT. Residues: CASSLRQGTDQPQHF.

The chain is built from TRBV28 and TRBJ1-5; D remains ambiguous. V lost 3 bases, J lost 5 bases, and 17 bases lay in between. The CDR3 spans 16 residues. Germline lookup yields CDR1 MDHEN and CDR2 SYDVKM. CDR3 sequence (DNA): TGTGCCAGCAGTTTTTGGTTGAGGTTGGGTCATCAGCCCCAGCATTTT. This gives the protein CASSFWLRLGHQPQHF. Using reference TRBV28 and TRBJ1-5 for the parts outside the CDR3, the full variable domain is DVKVTQSSRYLVKRTGEKVFLECVQDMDHENMFWYRQDPGLGLRLIYFSYDVKMKEKGDIPEGYSVSREKKERFSLILESASTNQTSMYLCASSFWLRLGHQPQHFGDGTRLSIL.

The rearrangement links TRBV7-9 to TRBJ1-5, with TRBD1 matching 7 bases. CDR3 size: 15 residues. Germline V CDR1 and CDR2: SEHNR, FQNEAQ (reference sequence). V lost 4 bases and J lost 3; bases outside the gene matches: 6. CDR3 DNA: TGTGCCAGCAGCTCAGACAGGGAACCCAATCAGCCCCAGCATTTT. This encodes CASSSDREPNQPQHF. Based on the CDR3 plus reference TRBV7-9 and TRBJ1-5, the full variable domain is DTGVSQNPRHKITKRGQNVTFRCDPISEHNRLYWYRQTLGQGPEFLTYFQNEAQLEKSRLLSDRFSAERPKGSFSTLEIQRTEQGDSAMYLCASSSDREPNQPQHFGDGTRLSIL.

The rearrangement joins TRBV5-1 to TRBJ1-2; 8 positions match TRBD1. Per the germline V gene, CDR1 is SGHRS and CDR2 is YFSETQ. V dropped 0 bases and J dropped 2; count of bases not matched to a gene: 0. The CDR3 runs to 14 residues. The DNA of the CDR3 is TGCGCCAGCAGCTTGGGACAGGGGAACTATGGCTACACCTTC. The encoded protein is CASSLGQGNYGYTF.

This chain connects TRBV7-3 to TRBJ1-2; 12 nucleotides match TRBD1. V gave up 4 bases and J gave up 4 bases; unmatched junction bases: 10. The V gene's germline CDR1 is SGHTA and CDR2 FQGTGA. CDR3 size: 17 residues. CDR3 amino acids: CASSSSGTGGLSYGYTF. The CDR3, as DNA: TGTGCCAGCAGCTCCTCCGGGACAGGGGGCCTTAGCTATGGCTACACCTTC.

This clone was observed a few times. This sequence joins TRBV4-2 and TRBJ2-5, with a weak D call TRBD1 (6 bases). The CDR3 is 15 residues long. V was shortened by 0 bases and J by 2 bases, with 10 bases between the two germline ends. Germline CDR1 is LGHNA and CDR2 is YNFKEQ. This chain's CDR3 is CASSQDRGYQETQYF. The CDR3 DNA reads as TGTGCCAGCAGCCAAGACAGGGGATATCAAGAGACCCAGTACTTC.

The chain has TRBV9 and TRBJ1-2; the D gene is possibly TRBD1 (5 bases). The CDR3 is made up of 14 amino acids. Trimming cost V 3 bases and J 7 bases, with 16 bases left between them. Germline CDR1 is SGDLS and CDR2 is YYNGEE. The CDR3 sequence is CASSGAGRFSGYTF. Here the CDR3 DNA reads TGTGCCAGCAGCGGTGCAGGGAGGTTCTCTGGCTACACCTTC.

The V call is TRBV7-9, the J call TRBJ2-3; D is unclear. Germline V gene sequence: CDR1 SEHNR, CDR2 FQNEAQ (reference sequence). Trimming took off 8 bases at V and 1 base at J, with 10 bases between the two ends. The length of the CDR3 is 13 residues. CDR3 nucleotide sequence: TGTGCCAGCGAGACGGGTGGCACAGATACGCAGTATTTT. It is translated as CASETGGTDTQYF.

This CDR3 reads CASSFASGQGRNTQYF. In DNA form, the CDR3 reads TGTGCCAGCAGCTTCGCAAGTGGGCAGGGTAGGAATACGCAGTATTTT. The rearrangement joins TRBV7-8 to TRBJ2-3; perhaps TRBD1 as D (5 bases). V was clipped by 3 bases and J by 7 bases, with 20 bases between them. This CDR3 has 16 residues. CDR1 and CDR2 (germline): SGHVS, FQNEAQ.

This clone has just one count. V is TRBV29-1 and J is TRBJ2-7; no firm D call. This CDR3 has 11 residues. Germline V gene data show CDR1 as SQVTM and CDR2 as ANQGSEA. Trimming removed 5 bases from V and 0 bases from J, with 5 bases in between. In DNA form, the CDR3 reads TGCAGCGTTATCCTCTCCTACGAGCAGTACTTC. This translates into CSVILSYEQYF.